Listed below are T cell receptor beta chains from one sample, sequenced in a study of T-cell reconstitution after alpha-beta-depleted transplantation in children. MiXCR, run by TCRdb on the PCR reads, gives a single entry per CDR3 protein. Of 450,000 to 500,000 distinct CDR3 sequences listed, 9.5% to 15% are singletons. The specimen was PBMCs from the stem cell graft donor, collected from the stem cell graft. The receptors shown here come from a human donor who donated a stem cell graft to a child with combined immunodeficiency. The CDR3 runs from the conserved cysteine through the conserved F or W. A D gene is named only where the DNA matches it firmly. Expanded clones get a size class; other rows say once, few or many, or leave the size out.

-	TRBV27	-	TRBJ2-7	TGTGCCAGCAGTTTCAGAGGGAGTCTTGCCTACGAGCAGTACTTC	CASSFRGSLAYEQYF
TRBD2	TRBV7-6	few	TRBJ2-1	TGTGCCAGCAGACCCAACCCTAGCGGGAGGGCTGGCTACAATGAGCAGTTCTTC	CASRPNPSGRAGYNEQFF
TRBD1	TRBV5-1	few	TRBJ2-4	TGCGCCAGCAGCTTAAACAGGGGCGCAGCCAAAAACATTCAGTACTTC	CASSLNRGAAKNIQYF
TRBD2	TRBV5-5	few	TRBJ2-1	TGTGCCAGCAGCTTGCTAGCGGGAGGGGTCAATGAGCAGTTCTTC	CASSLLAGGVNEQFF
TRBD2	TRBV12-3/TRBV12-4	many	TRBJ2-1	TGTGCCAGCAGTTTAGCACTGGGACTAGCGGAGTCCCTCGGGCAGTTCTTC	CASSLALGLAESLGQFF
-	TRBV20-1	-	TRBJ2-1	TGCAGTGCTAGAGAGTTCTACAATGAGCAGTTCTTC	CSAREFYNEQFF
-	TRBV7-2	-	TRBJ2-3	TGTGCCAGCAGCTTAGGAGGGACTTACACAGATACGCAGTATTTT	CASSLGGTYTDTQYF
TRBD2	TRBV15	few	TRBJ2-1	TGTGCCACCAGCAGAGTAGCTAGCGGGAACAATGAGCAGTTCTTC	CATSRVASGNNEQFF
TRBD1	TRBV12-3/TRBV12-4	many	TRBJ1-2	TGTGCCAGCAGAGAAAGGGACAGGGCTGGGGGCTACACCTTC	CASRERDRAGGYTF
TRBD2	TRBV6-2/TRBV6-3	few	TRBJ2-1	TGTGCCAGCAGACCTCCGACTAGCGGGATAGCTAATGAGCAGTTCTTC	CASRPPTSGIANEQFF
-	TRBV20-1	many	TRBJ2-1	TGCGGTGTTCAGCCTTCCGGGACAAACTACAATGAGCAGTTCTTC	CGVQPSGTNYNEQFF